This TCR beta chain was obtained from a study of blood T cell repertoires in COVID-19. Overall study context: The study drew acute and convalescent COVID-19 samples from the United States, Italy and Spain. PBMCs, B-cell-depleted T cells, or T cells were the source of the cDNA or gDNA that made up the material.

Germline V gives CDR1 MGHRA, CDR2 YSYEKL. V was pared by 2 bases and J by 7 bases, with 17 bases between. The length of the CDR3 is 15 residues. Authors' processing steps: Reference gene primers were amplified, and this amplification served to estimate nucleated cell counts. Here immunoSEQ multiplex PCR was the method, and the copy in TCRdb shows in-frame clones only, minus some. That table furnishes V, J and clone size, whereas the DNA furnished D and trimming. The data contain 200,000 to 250,000 clones, around 84% of them singletons. The sample taken for sequencing was peripheral blood. This chain connects TRBV4-1 to TRBJ1-1, with a weak D call TRBD1 (6 bases). The clonotype comes from a woman aged 70-85 years with active or convalescent COVID-19. The CDR3 DNA sequence: TGCGCCAGCAGCCAAACCGGGACACCTACGAATGAAGCTTTCTTT. Translation: CASSQTGTPTNEAFF.